This TCR beta chain was sequenced during a study of T cells after yellow fever vaccination. As TCR cDNA was made by 5'RACE template switching, a universal primer site and UMIs were added. Via MiXCR, TCRdb re-called the 5' RACE reads, giving one row per CDR3 protein. The table records 510,000 or so distinct CDR3 sequences, roughly 21% of them present only once. As regards this clonotype: Its antigen is not identified.

This CDR3 comprises 16 residues. Per the germline V gene, CDR1 is MNHEY and CDR2 is SVGAGI. J was trimmed by 4 bases and V by 2 bases; bases with no gene match: 4. Study results and limitations: The CD4 and CD8 compartments had a small share of their clonotypes in common. Most primary-vaccination clones reappeared after the booster (about 95% CD4, approximately 88% CD8).

The chain links TRBV6-5 to TRBJ2-7; 14 bases map to TRBD2. The specimen was PBMCs, collected 15 days after the yellow fever booster vaccination. The receptor's source is a young man who received the YFV17D yellow fever vaccine. In nucleotides, the CDR3 is TGTGCCAGCAGTTACCCGGGACTAGCGGGAGTTTACGAGCAGTACTTC. This encodes CASSYPGLAGVYEQYF.